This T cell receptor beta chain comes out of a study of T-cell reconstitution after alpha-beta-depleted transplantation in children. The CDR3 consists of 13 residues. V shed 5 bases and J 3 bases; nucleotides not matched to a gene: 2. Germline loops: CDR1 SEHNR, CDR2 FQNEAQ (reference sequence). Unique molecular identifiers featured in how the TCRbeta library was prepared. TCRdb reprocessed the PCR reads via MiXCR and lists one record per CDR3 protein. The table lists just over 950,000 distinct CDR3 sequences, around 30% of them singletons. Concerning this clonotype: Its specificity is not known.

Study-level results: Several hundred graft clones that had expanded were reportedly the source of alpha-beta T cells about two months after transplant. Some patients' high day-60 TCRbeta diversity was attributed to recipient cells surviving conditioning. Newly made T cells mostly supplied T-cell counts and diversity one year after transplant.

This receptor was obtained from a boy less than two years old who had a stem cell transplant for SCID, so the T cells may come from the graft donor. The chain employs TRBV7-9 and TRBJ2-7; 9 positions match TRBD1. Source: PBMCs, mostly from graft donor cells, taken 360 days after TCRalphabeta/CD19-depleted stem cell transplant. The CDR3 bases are TGTGCCAGCAGCCGACAGGGGGACTACGAGCAGTACTTC. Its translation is CASSRQGDYEQYF.